The 28 T cell receptor beta chains reported below all come from one sample, sequenced in a study of vaccination effects on CD4 cells after COVID-19. Their recognized antigens are unknown. The repertoire was sequenced with immunoSEQ multiplex PCR; TCRdb's copy has only in-frame clones and lacks some. The sample includes about 24,000 clones, roughly 80% seen only once; the top ten take approximately 23%. Before sequencing, viral peptide pools were used by the ViraFEST assay to expand antigen-specific CD4+ T cells. Subsequent to a culture period of less than twelve days, CD4+ T cells were isolated. It was two doses of either the BNT162b2 or mRNA-1273 vaccine that participants received. The specimen comprised CD4+ T cells from PBMCs cultured with HCoV-NL63 spike peptides, sampled after COVID-19 vaccination. These TCRs come from a human donor who received a COVID-19 vaccine.

The gene calls are TRBV5-1 and TRBJ2-2; no clear D. Trimming took off 0 bases at V and 0 bases at J, with 6 bases between the two ends. The V gene's germline CDR1 is SGHRS and CDR2 YFSETQ. The CDR3 consists of 15 residues. CDR3 residues: CASSLAGANTGELFF. DNA for the CDR3: TGCGCCAGCAGCTTGGCCGGAGCGAACACCGGGGAGCTGTTTTTT.

V usage is TRBV28 and J usage is TRBJ2-3; TRBD2 might be the D (7 bases). V was shortened by 10 bases and J by 2 bases, with 13 bases between the two germline ends. Germline V CDR1 and CDR2: MDHEN, SYDVKM. This CDR3 comprises 13 residues. CDR3 in DNA: TGTGCCATCCAGCGGGACATCACAGATACGCAGTATTTT. As protein: CAIQRDITDTQYF.

The chain recombines TRBV14 with TRBJ2-7; D is unclear. Trimming pared 1 base from V and 2 bases from J, leaving 12 bases between. The V gene's germline CDR1 is SGHDN and CDR2 FVKESK. The CDR3 runs to 15 residues. This chain's CDR3 is CASSQGLRRAYEQYF. The CDR3 DNA reads as TGTGCCAGCAGCCAAGGCCTCAGGCGCGCCTACGAGCAGTACTTC.

This chain connects TRBV5-5 to TRBJ1-2; the D is unclear. Germline CDR1 and CDR2: SGHKS and YYEKEE (reference sequence). V was pared by 4 bases and J by 3 bases, with 13 bases between. This CDR3 is 14 amino acids long. The CDR3 DNA reads as TGTGCCAGCAGCGAAGTTAGGGTGGACTATGGCTACACCTTC. Encoded protein: CASSEVRVDYGYTF.

The rearrangement uses TRBV18 and TRBJ2-3; D is unresolved. Trimming left V 1 base short and J 2 bases short, with 13 bases between. The CDR3 length is 16 residues. The germline gives CDR1 KGHSH, CDR2 LQKENI. The CDR3 here is CASSPQGFSNTDTQYF. The CDR3 DNA follows: TGTGCCAGCTCACCACAAGGGTTCTCCAACACAGATACGCAGTATTTT.

This chain links TRBV6-6 with TRBJ2-2, with 9 nucleotides matching TRBD2. The CDR3 spans 17 residues. Germline V gives CDR1 MNHNY, CDR2 SVGAGI (reference sequence). Germline trimming cut 5 bases from V and 4 bases from J; bases unmatched to any gene: 11. The CDR3 sequence is CASSHLLKRGATGELFF. The CDR3 coding sequence is TGTGCCAGCAGTCACCTGTTGAAGCGGGGGGCCACCGGGGAGCTGTTTTTT.

Written as DNA, the CDR3 is TGTGCCAGCAGCCAAATATTTAGCTCTGGAAACACCATATATTTT. Its protein is CASSQIFSSGNTIYF. The chain has TRBV3-1 (or the pseudogene TRBV3-2) and TRBJ1-3; D is uncertain. V gave up 2 bases and J gave up 0 bases, with 8 bases separating them. The CDR3 sequence is 15 residues long. Germline CDR1 and CDR2: LGHDT and YNNKEL (reference sequence).

V usage is TRBV5-1 and J usage is TRBJ1-1, with 8 bases fitting TRBD1. The CDR3 loop spans 16 amino acids. Germline V gene sequence: CDR1 SGHRS, CDR2 YFSETQ. V gave up 0 bases and J gave up 0 bases; unmatched junction bases: 4. The CDR3 region is CASSLETGVMNTEAFF. Written as DNA, the CDR3 is TGCGCCAGCAGCTTGGAGACAGGGGTAATGAACACTGAAGCTTTCTTT.

This clone was observed a few times. The chain uses TRBV7-2 and TRBJ2-3, with a weak D call TRBD2 (7 bases). The germline gives CDR1 SGHTA, CDR2 FQGNSA. V gave up 5 bases and J gave up 0 bases, with 15 bases separating them. The CDR3 runs 16 residues. CDR3 sequence reads: CASSLIGGGSTDTQYF. The DNA of the CDR3 is TGTGCCAGCAGCCTAATAGGCGGGGGCAGCACAGATACGCAGTATTTT.

CDR3 nucleotides: TGTGCCAGTAGTATTGTTGGGGGGGCTGGAAATGAAAAACTGTTTTTT. Translation: CASSIVGGAGNEKLFF. The chain has TRBV19 and TRBJ1-4, with D perhaps matching TRBD1 (6 bases). The V and J ends lost 3 bases and 5 bases respectively, with 16 bases between them. Germline CDR1 and CDR2: LNHDA and SQIVND (reference sequence). The CDR3 is 16 amino acids.

J is TRBJ2-1 and V is TRBV2; unclear D gene. V lost 2 bases and J 4 bases, leaving 6 bases between the germline ends. The germline CDR1 and CDR2 sequences are SNHLY and FYNNEI. CDR3 size: 13 residues. CDR3 residues: CASSEKEYNEQFF. The CDR3 coding sequence is TGTGCCAGCAGTGAAAAGGAATACAATGAGCAGTTCTTC.

V gene TRBV6-1 combines with J gene TRBJ1-5; possibly TRBD1 for D (5 bases). CDR3 size: 18 residues. Trimming removed 2 bases at V and 0 bases at J, with 17 bases between. Germline V gene lookup returns CDR1 MNHNS and CDR2 SASEGT. The CDR3, as DNA: TGTGCCAGCAGTGAATATAGGGCAGGGACGGATAGCAATCAGCCCCAGCATTTT. Encoded protein: CASSEYRAGTDSNQPQHF.

The genes are TRBV18 and TRBJ2-7, with 10 bases that match TRBD1. J was trimmed by 4 bases and V by 8 bases; bases with no gene match: 8. The germline V gene encodes CDR1 KGHSH and CDR2 LQKENI. The CDR3 runs to 14 residues. This CDR3 is CASRRGQGYYEQYF. The CDR3 nucleotides read TGTGCCAGCCGAAGGGGACAGGGGTATTACGAGCAGTACTTC.

The chain joins TRBV5-1 to TRBJ2-2; D remains ambiguous. CDR1 is SGHRS and CDR2 is YFSETQ in the germline V gene. V was clipped by 5 bases and J by 3 bases, with 2 bases between them. CDR3 length equals 11 residues. The CDR3 bases are TGCGCCAGCAGGGACACCGGGGAGCTGTTTTTT. Protein: CASRDTGELFF.

V usage is TRBV11-2 and J usage is TRBJ2-3; possibly TRBD1 or TRBD2 for D (6 bases each). V was cut by 1 base and J by 1 base, with 21 bases left in between. The CDR3 spans 19 residues. The germline V gene has CDR1 SGHAT and CDR2 FQNNGV. For the CDR3, the DNA is TGTGCCAGCAGCTTAGGGAAGGCCGGAGGGGGGCGTCGCACAGATACGCAGTATTTT. It yields the protein CASSLGKAGGGRRTDTQYF. Combining the CDR3 with reference TRBV11-2 and TRBJ2-3 gives the whole variable domain EAGVAQSPRYKIIEKRQSVAFWCNPISGHATLYWYQQILGQGPKLLIQFQNNGVVDDSQLPKDRFSAERLKGVDSTLKIQPAKLEDSAVYLCASSLGKAGGGRRTDTQYFGPGTRLTVL.

V usage is TRBV7-9 and J usage is TRBJ2-5; D is unclear. Deletions cut 2 bases from V and 0 bases from J, with 4 bases between. Germline V lookup: CDR1 SEHNR, CDR2 FQNEAQ (reference sequence). The CDR3 sequence is 13 residues long. The CDR3 region has the DNA TGTGCCAGCAGCTTAAACAACCAAGAGACCCAGTACTTC. This codes for CASSLNNQETQYF.

This CDR3 is CASSPTGQGLDEQFF. Here the CDR3 DNA reads TGTGCCAGCTCACCAACAGGACAGGGCCTCGATGAGCAGTTCTTC. The chain links TRBV18 to TRBJ2-1, with 8 bases fitting TRBD1. CDR3 size: 15 residues. CDR1 and CDR2 from the germline V gene are KGHSH and LQKENI. V dropped 2 bases and J dropped 8; count of bases not matched to a gene: 8.

This clone has only one observation. The V and J genes are TRBV6-2 or TRBV6-3 and TRBJ2-7; 12 bases map to TRBD2. V was pared by 2 bases and J by 6 bases, with 5 bases of the junction left unmatched. CDR1 MNHEY and CDR2 SVGEGT come from the germline V gene. The CDR3 consists of 15 residues. The CDR3 region is CASSYPGLAGPEQYF. CDR3 bases: TGTGCCAGCAGTTACCCCGGACTAGCGGGGCCCGAGCAGTACTTC.

This clone occurred a few times. This chain uses TRBV2 with TRBJ2-2; TRBD1 matches at 7 bases. Losses at the gene ends were 0 bases for V and 0 bases for J; bases not matched to a gene: 4. Germline-derived CDR1 and CDR2 are SNHLY and FYNNEI. The CDR3 covers 17 residues. CDR3 in amino acids: CASSEAWGQPNTGELFF. CDR3 in DNA: TGTGCCAGCAGTGAAGCGTGGGGACAGCCGAACACCGGGGAGCTGTTTTTT. The variable domain in full, with the rest retrieved from reference TRBV2 and TRBJ2-2, is EPEVTQTPSHQVTQMGQEVILRCVPISNHLYFYWYRQILGQKVEFLVSFYNNEISEKSEIFDDQFSVERPDGSNFTLKIRSTKLEDSAMYFCASSEAWGQPNTGELFFGEGSRLTVL.

The chain uses TRBV6-5 and TRBJ1-1; weak D call: TRBD1 (6 bases). Germline V lookup: CDR1 MNHEY, CDR2 SVGAGI. Trimming left V 6 bases short and J 2 bases short, with 13 bases between. The length of the CDR3 is 14 residues. CDR3 residues: CASSSDRRNTEAFF. The CDR3 DNA follows: TGTGCCAGCAGCAGTGACAGGAGAAACACTGAAGCTTTCTTT.

The gene calls are TRBV21-1 and TRBJ1-6; the table's D call of TRBD1 was not tested on the DNA. TRBV21-1 is flagged as a pseudogene. CDR3 length: 18 amino acids. CDR3 DNA sequence: TGTGCCAGCAGCGCCGGTGCCGGACAGGGACCATATAATTCACCCCTCCACTTT. Amino acids: CASSAGAGQGPYNSPLHF.

This chain connects TRBV7-2 to TRBJ2-1, with a weak D call TRBD1 (6 bases). Trimming left V 2 bases short and J 4 bases short, with 15 bases between. This CDR3 has 16 residues. Germline assignment: CDR1 SGHTA and CDR2 FQGNSA. CDR3 residues: CASSLRQVEIYNEQFF. The CDR3 DNA sequence: TGTGCCAGCAGCTTAAGACAGGTCGAAATTTACAATGAGCAGTTCTTC.

The rearrangement links TRBV5-1 to TRBJ2-6; 13 positions agree with TRBD2. Germline V lookup: CDR1 SGHRS, CDR2 YFSETQ. The CDR3 spans 21 residues. Losses at the gene ends were 3 bases for V and 1 base for J; bases not matched to a gene: 13. The CDR3 here is CASSYGGLAGAAGSGANVLTF. In nucleotides, the CDR3 is TGCGCCAGCAGCTATGGAGGACTAGCGGGGGCGGCCGGGTCTGGGGCCAACGTCCTGACTTTC.

V gene TRBV9 combines with J gene TRBJ2-1, with TRBD2 identical over 8 bases. In germline, CDR1 is SGDLS, CDR2 YYNGEE. The J segment lost 0 bases and the V segment lost 0 bases, leaving 5 bases of the junction unmatched. The CDR3 is made up of 17 amino acids. CDR3 nucleotide sequence: TGTGCCAGCAGCGTAGGACCCGCGGGAGGCTCCTACAATGAGCAGTTCTTC. Protein product: CASSVGPAGGSYNEQFF.

The genes are TRBV18 and TRBJ1-2; D gene uncertain. The V gene's germline CDR1 is KGHSH and CDR2 LQKENI. V was clipped by 5 bases and J by 1 base, with 5 bases between them. This CDR3 has 12 residues. The CDR3 spells CASSDNNYGYTF. The CDR3 coding sequence is TGTGCCAGCTCAGACAATAACTATGGCTACACCTTC.

The gene calls are TRBV2 and TRBJ1-3; 9 bases fit TRBD1. V was pared by 4 bases and J by 7 bases, with 2 bases of the junction left unmatched. The germline V gene has CDR1 SNHLY and CDR2 FYNNEI. The CDR3 sequence is 13 residues long. The DNA for the CDR3 is TGTGCCAGCAGTGCTGACAGGGGGAACACCATATATTTT. It is translated as CASSADRGNTIYF.

The chain's CDR3 is CASSLGDSPTEQYF. In DNA form, the CDR3 reads TGCGCCAGCAGCTTGGGGGACTCCCCCACCGAGCAGTACTTC. The gene calls are TRBV5-1 and TRBJ2-7, with D maybe TRBD2 (6 bases). CDR1 and CDR2 (germline): SGHRS, YFSETQ. Trimming pared 0 bases from V and 6 bases from J, leaving 13 bases between. This CDR3 comprises 14 residues.

This clone was seen a handful of times. The gene calls are TRBV28 and TRBJ1-6; maybe TRBD1 (5 bases). This CDR3 is 16 amino acids long. V gave up 2 bases and J gave up 9 bases, with 17 bases separating them. Germline V gene lookup returns CDR1 MDHEN and CDR2 SYDVKM. The CDR3 region has the DNA TGTGCCAGCAGTTTACCCGGCGGGGGAAAAAGTTCACCCCTCCACTTT. It encodes CASSLPGGGKSSPLHF.